The rows below give T cell receptor beta chains drawn from one sample of a study of OX40 agonist ivuxolimab in advanced cancers. The protocol was immunoSEQ multiplex PCR, while the TCRdb copy is restricted to in-frame clones and leaves out a portion. The sample lists approximately 84,000 clones, 89% occurring once. The specimen comprised CD4+ or CD8+ T cells sorted from blood, sampled in a trial of the OX40 agonist ivuxolimab. These receptors were obtained from an adult with an advanced solid tumor such as melanoma, head and neck, liver or kidney cancer. The conserved cysteine and the conserved F or W are not part of the CDR3 here. Fields, in order: CDR3 length, V gene, D gene, J gene, CDR3 protein. A D gene is named only where the DNA matches it firmly.

13	TRBV11-1	NA	TRBJ2-5	ASSARTADWETQY
13	TRBV21-1	NA	TRBJ2-7	ASSKDHTGTYEQY
12	TRBV9	NA	TRBJ1-6	ASSPQGERSPLH
13	TRBV6-5	NA	TRBJ2-7	ASSYGWETVYEQY
10	TRBV28	TRBD1	TRBJ2-7	ASRRTGGEQY
15	TRBV28	NA	TRBJ1-1	ASRVRLDSYMNTEAF
15	TRBV18	TRBD2	TRBJ2-3	ASSPQQASGSSYTQY
11	TRBV29-1	NA	TRBJ1-5	SVSTEGNQPQH
19	TRBV4-2	NA	TRBJ1-5	ASSRLWRWGALFDSNQPQH
12	TRBV28	NA	TRBJ2-7	ASSLALLSYEQY
13	TRBV28	NA	TRBJ2-5	ASSLLTGRLRTQY
12	TRBV11-2	TRBD2	TRBJ2-3	ASRLAGHTDTQY
8	TRBV30	NA	TRBJ2-1	AWSRREQF
13	TRBV29-1	NA	TRBJ2-1	SVNGGKSSYNEQF